The 21 T cell receptor beta chains reported below all come from one sample, sequenced in a study of T-cell memory formation after mild COVID-19. TCRdb fed the 5' RACE reads into MiXCR, producing one record per CDR3 protein. Altogether approximately 300,000 distinct CDR3 sequences are present, 15% being singletons, with the ten largest covering approximately 23%. Sequencing used PBMCs or a T cell subset sorted from them (not recorded which). All receptors derive from a man between 18 and 35 years old who had mild COVID-19 (a few samples of this study predate the infection). Cell type and time point are not known.

This clonotype was seen more than once but under ten times. The rearrangement links TRBV15 to TRBJ2-4; the match to TRBD2 covers 8 bases. The CDR3 totals 14 residues. Germline CDR1 reads LNHNV; CDR2 reads YYDKDF (reference sequence). Trimming at V came to 0 bases and at J to 7 bases, leaving 2 bases not matched to a gene. The CDR3 here is CATSREVAGNIQYF. CDR3 nucleotide sequence: TGTGCCACCAGCAGAGAGGTAGCGGGGAACATTCAGTACTTC.

The rearrangement uses TRBV11-2 and TRBJ2-2, with D uncertain. V lost 0 bases to trimming and J lost 6 bases, with 14 bases between them. The CDR3 is 16 amino acids. Germline V gives CDR1 SGHAT, CDR2 FQNNGV. For the CDR3, the DNA is TGTGCCAGCAGCTTAGAATTACTTCTAAGCGCCGGGGAGCTGTTTTTT. Translated, it gives CASSLELLLSAGELFF.

The rearrangement joins TRBV3-1 to TRBJ2-7, with D hard to call. The CDR3 runs 17 residues. CDR1 and CDR2 from the germline V gene are LGHDT and YNNKEL (reference sequence). V was pared by 4 bases and J by 2 bases, with 21 bases between. The CDR3 loop is CASSLSSVSVGPYEQYF. The CDR3 DNA reads TGTGCCAGCAGCCTTTCGTCCGTGAGCGTAGGGCCCTACGAGCAGTACTTC.

The rearrangement joins TRBV25-1 to TRBJ1-1; 10 bases agree with TRBD1. Germline CDR1 and CDR2: MGHDK and SYGVNS. V dropped 6 bases and J dropped 4; count of bases not matched to a gene: 8. The CDR3 sequence is 15 residues long. CDR3 region: CASSWTGGRTTEAFF. In nucleotides, the CDR3 is TGTGCCAGCAGCTGGACAGGGGGTCGGACCACTGAAGCTTTCTTT.

A few counts support this clonotype. This chain uses TRBV10-1 with TRBJ2-3; 8 bases fit TRBD2. Germline-derived CDR1 and CDR2 are WNHNN and SYGVQD (reference sequence). Trimming at V came to 0 bases and at J to 5 bases, leaving 7 bases not matched to a gene. This CDR3 region has 16 residues. CDR3: CASSESRGGPGDTQYF. CDR3 nucleotide sequence: TGCGCCAGCAGTGAGTCTCGGGGGGGGCCGGGAGATACGCAGTATTTT.

This clonotype was seen a few times. The genes are TRBV4-3 and TRBJ2-4; D is possibly TRBD2 (5 bases). CDR3 length: 15 amino acids. Germline CDR1 is LGHNA and CDR2 is YSLEER. V was pared by 0 bases and J by 6 bases, with 12 bases between. DNA of the CDR3: TGCGCCAGCAGCCAAGATCTCGCTAGCCCAAACATTCAGTACTTC. It encodes CASSQDLASPNIQYF.

In its sample, this clonotype was seen a few times. The chain is built from TRBV20-1 and TRBJ1-5, with a tentative D call TRBD1 (6 bases). Looked up from germline, CDR1 is DFQATT and CDR2 is SNEGSKA (reference sequence). V lost 4 bases and J lost 1, with 14 bases in between. The CDR3 sequence is 15 residues long. The CDR3 loop is CSAIPGTSSNQPQHF. The CDR3 nucleotides are TGCAGTGCTATTCCCGGGACATCGAGCAATCAGCCCCAGCATTTT.

This clonotype came up many times. V and J are TRBV27 and TRBJ2-7; D is unresolved. This CDR3 is built from 16 residues. Germline V gives CDR1 MNHEY, CDR2 SMNVEV (reference sequence). Trimming stripped 7 bases from V and 1 base from J, with 20 bases between. The CDR3 spells CASIPRVGDLSYEQYF. Written as DNA, the CDR3 is TGTGCCAGCATCCCAAGGGTAGGAGACTTGTCCTACGAGCAGTACTTC.

The chain links TRBV9 to TRBJ2-1; D might be TRBD1 (5 bases). V lost 0 bases to trimming and J lost 1 base, with 8 bases between them. Germline CDR1 SGDLS, CDR2 YYNGEE. This CDR3 is 15 amino acids long. CDR3 amino acids: CASSVADSSYNEQFF. CDR3 nucleotide sequence: TGTGCCAGCAGCGTAGCTGACAGTTCCTACAATGAGCAGTTCTTC.

At least ten counts were recorded for this clonotype. The CDR3 loop is CASSLQSGFRDTQYF. The DNA of the CDR3 is TGTGCCAGCAGCCTCCAAAGCGGTTTTAGGGATACGCAGTATTTT. This chain uses TRBV3-1 with TRBJ2-3; possibly TRBD2 for D (5 bases). The CDR3 consists of 15 residues. Germline V gene lookup returns CDR1 LGHDT and CDR2 YNNKEL (reference sequence). Trimming shortened V by 4 bases and J by 6 bases, and 17 bases separated the two germline ends.

The sample holds a few counts of this clonotype. The genes are TRBV7-6 and TRBJ2-3; D is perhaps TRBD1 or TRBD2 (5 bases each). Germline CDR1 reads SGHVS; CDR2 reads FNYEAQ. Trimming took off 2 bases at V and 6 bases at J, with 18 bases between the two ends. This CDR3 region has 16 residues. In DNA, the CDR3 is TGTGCCAGCAGCTTATTTCCGGGGCCGAATACCGATACGCAGTATTTT. This sequence encodes CASSLFPGPNTDTQYF.

This clonotype was found many times. This rearrangement joins TRBV12-3 or TRBV12-4 to TRBJ2-5; no clear D gene. This CDR3 has 13 amino acids. The V gene lost 1 base and the J gene lost 3 bases, with 6 bases spanning the gap. The CDR3 DNA follows: TGTGCCAGCAGTTTAGGACTCGAAGAGACCCAGTACTTC. Translation: CASSLGLEETQYF.

This chain connects TRBV4-1 to TRBJ1-6; D possibly corresponds to TRBD1 (6 bases). Germline CDR1 MGHRA, CDR2 YSYEKL. Trimming stripped 6 bases from V and 10 bases from J, with 13 bases between. The CDR3 extends over 13 amino acids. The CDR3 region is CASRHPGVSPLHF. The DNA for the CDR3 is TGCGCCAGCAGACATCCAGGGGTCTCACCCCTCCACTTT.

This clonotype was seen repeatedly, ten times or more. This rearrangement joins TRBV4-1 to TRBJ1-1, with no clear D. The CDR3 spans 13 residues. With 0 bases removed from V and 5 bases from J, the gap between germline ends came to 7 bases. The germline gives CDR1 MGHRA, CDR2 YSYEKL. The CDR3 loop is CASSQDRRTEAFF. In DNA form, the CDR3 reads TGCGCCAGCAGCCAAGATCGTCGGACTGAAGCTTTCTTT.

This clonotype was detected a few times. V is TRBV12-3 or TRBV12-4 and J is TRBJ1-2; no clear D. The V end was cut by 2 bases, the J end by 0 bases, with 10 bases between. The CDR3 is 15 residues long. As DNA, the CDR3 is TGTGCCAGCAGTTTATACACAGTTTCTAACTATGGCTACACCTTC. Translating it yields CASSLYTVSNYGYTF.

CDR3 loop: CASRVSAGGLGEGYTF. The CDR3 region has the DNA TGTGCCAGCAGAGTTTCGGCAGGGGGCCTAGGGGAGGGCTACACCTTC. V and J are TRBV27 and TRBJ1-2; TRBD1 aligns across 8 bases. Per the germline V gene, CDR1 is MNHEY and CDR2 is SMNVEV (reference sequence). The CDR3 spans 16 residues. V lost 6 bases to trimming and J lost 8 bases; unmatched junction nucleotides: 17.

The chain combines TRBV4-1 with TRBJ1-3; tentatively, D is TRBD1 (6 bases). CDR1 and CDR2 from the germline V gene are MGHRA and YSYEKL. Trimming took 0 bases from V and 4 from J, leaving 19 bases between them. The CDR3 is 18 residues long. The DNA for the CDR3 is TGCGCCAGCAGCCAAGATCGGAGGGGGGAAGGCCTGGGAAACACCATATATTTT. Amino acid sequence: CASSQDRRGEGLGNTIYF.

This clonotype was detected a few times. Here the CDR3 reads CSARPSGPYEQYF. CDR3 nucleotide sequence: TGCAGTGCTAGGCCTAGCGGCCCCTACGAGCAGTACTTC. The gene calls are TRBV20-1 and TRBJ2-7, with 7 positions matching TRBD2. V shed 3 bases, J shed 2 bases, and the junction held 4 bases outside the gene matches. Germline-derived CDR1 and CDR2 are DFQATT and SNEGSKA (reference sequence). CDR3 length: 13 amino acids.

This clonotype has more than one count but fewer than ten. The chain is built from TRBV7-9 and TRBJ2-4; D possibly corresponds to TRBD2 (5 bases). The V gene's germline CDR1 is SEHNR and CDR2 FQNEAQ (reference sequence). V gave up 5 bases and J gave up 0 bases, with 11 bases separating them. This CDR3 region has 15 residues. CDR3: CASSPAGLAKNIQYF. CDR3 bases: TGTGCCAGCAGCCCCGCGGGCCTAGCCAAAAACATTCAGTACTTC.

This clonotype was seen a handful of times. The gene calls are TRBV13 and TRBJ1-1; D is ambiguous. CDR1 is PRHDT and CDR2 is FYEKMQ in the germline V gene (reference sequence). This CDR3 is 13 amino acids long. V was clipped by 5 bases and J by 5 bases, with 12 bases between them. In DNA, the CDR3 is TGTGCCAGCAGCCCAGCCCCATGGACTGAAGCTTTCTTT. As protein: CASSPAPWTEAFF.

V and J are TRBV7-9 and TRBJ1-2; 8 bases fit TRBD1. This CDR3 contains 14 residues. Germline V gene sequence: CDR1 SEHNR, CDR2 FQNEAQ (reference sequence). The V segment lost 0 bases and the J segment 8 bases; nucleotides outside the gene matches: 5. CDR3 sequence reads: CASSLARAGGGYTF. The CDR3 DNA follows: TGTGCCAGCAGCTTAGCTCGGGCAGGGGGCGGCTACACCTTC.